Listed here are 10 T cell receptor beta chains from one sample, sequenced in a study of shared clonotypes between healthy human individuals. Repertoires were generated with immunoSEQ multiplex PCR, while TCRdb's copy carries only in-frame clones and drops some. The sample shows 2 million to 2.5 million clones, more than 85% of them seen only once. The sample consisted of naive CD4+ T cells from PBMCs. Subset given: CD45RA+ positively selected. All receptors derive from a man younger than 35 in good health. Some clones in this sample may be carry-over from other donors' samples.

The CDR3 nucleotides read TGTGCCAGCAGTTACGGGGCAAATAGCGCAGATGAGCAGTTCTTC. Amino acids: CASSYGANSADEQFF. The V call is TRBV6-5, the J call TRBJ2-1; D tentatively fits TRBD1 or TRBD2 (5 bases each). Germline CDR1 is MNHEY and CDR2 is SVGAGI. The V and J ends lost 2 bases and 8 bases respectively, with 16 bases between them. CDR3 length: 15 residues.

The J gene is TRBJ2-7, the V gene TRBV7-3, with 8 nucleotides matching TRBD2. Germline lookup yields CDR1 SGHTA and CDR2 FQGTGA. Trimming removed 2 bases from V and 5 bases from J; junction bases left unmatched: 8. CDR3 length equals 15 residues. The CDR3 coding sequence is TGTGCCAGCAGCTTAGAACTAGCGGTGTCTCACGAGCAGTACTTC. It codes for CASSLELAVSHEQYF.

The rearrangement uses TRBV11-2 and TRBJ2-5; 9 bases fit TRBD2. Germline CDR1 SGHAT, CDR2 FQNNGV. The V gene end was trimmed by 5 bases and the J gene end by 1 base; junction bases not matched to a gene: 14. CDR3 length: 18 residues. The CDR3, as DNA: TGTGCCAGCAGCCGCGGTCTAGCGGGAACCGCCTTCCAAGAGACCCAGTACTTC. This gives the protein CASSRGLAGTAFQETQYF.

The chain combines TRBV11-2 with TRBJ1-4; no reliable D call. This CDR3 spans 11 amino acids. Germline CDR1 and CDR2: SGHAT and FQNNGV. V shed 6 bases and J shed 10 bases, with 9 bases lying between them. As DNA, the CDR3 is TGTGCCAGCAGTGGACCGGGAAAACTGTTTTTT. This encodes CASSGPGKLFF.

This chain joins TRBV4-2 and TRBJ2-7; D gene ambiguous. The CDR3 is 14 amino acids. Trimming stripped 4 bases from V and 4 bases from J, with 14 bases between. Germline V gene sequence: CDR1 LGHNA, CDR2 YNFKEQ. CDR3 loop: CASSPRATLYEQYF. The CDR3 region has the DNA TGTGCCAGCAGCCCCCGAGCTACCCTATACGAGCAGTACTTC.

The V call is TRBV19, the J call TRBJ2-7, with 7 bases matching TRBD1. The CDR3 is made up of 13 amino acids. Germline V CDR1 and CDR2: LNHDA, SQIVND (reference sequence). Trimming cost V 1 base and J 5 bases; bases outside gene matches: 2. CDR3 sequence: CASSIGTGNEQYF. CDR3 sequence (DNA): TGTGCCAGTAGTATAGGGACAGGTAACGAGCAGTACTTC.

The rearrangement links TRBV27 to TRBJ1-5; a possible D gene is TRBD1 (5 bases). This CDR3 comprises 16 residues. V lost 4 bases, J lost 4 bases, and 17 bases lay in between. Germline V gives CDR1 MNHEY, CDR2 SMNVEV (reference sequence). CDR3 in amino acids: CASSSRGGWGNQPQHF. DNA of the CDR3: TGTGCCAGCAGTTCCCGGGGGGGGTGGGGGAATCAGCCCCAGCATTTT.

The chain couples TRBV7-3 to TRBJ1-1, with TRBD1 matching over 8 bases. CDR1 is SGHTA, CDR2 FQGTGA, per germline. V lost 5 bases to trimming and J lost 3 bases; unmatched junction nucleotides: 14. The CDR3 extends over 17 amino acids. The CDR3 DNA follows: TGTGCCAGCAGCCCCGGTCAGGGGGCAAGGAGTTACACTGAAGCTTTCTTT. It is translated as CASSPGQGARSYTEAFF.

The rearrangement links TRBV19 to TRBJ2-5, with 9 bases aligning to TRBD2. Unmatched junction bases numbered 9, after V lost 2 bases and J lost 5 bases. CDR1 and CDR2 from the germline V gene are LNHDA and SQIVND (reference sequence). This CDR3 has 16 amino acids. CDR3 amino acids: CASSIKAREGRETQYF. The DNA for the CDR3 is TGTGCCAGTAGTATAAAGGCGCGGGAGGGCCGCGAGACCCAGTACTTC.

The chain carries TRBV7-3 and TRBJ1-1; 8 positions match TRBD1. Germline lookup yields CDR1 SGHTA and CDR2 FQGTGA. The CDR3 is 14 amino acids. CDR3 DNA: TGTGTACCCCCCTCCGCAGGGGGCAGTACTGAAGCTTTCTTT. As protein: CVPPSAGGSTEAFF.